This T cell receptor (beta chain) was sequenced for a study of blood T cell repertoires in COVID-19. Study-wide context: Material from acute and convalescent COVID-19 was sourced from the United States, Italy and Spain. T cells, B-cell-depleted T cells, or PBMCs provided the cDNA or gDNA that served as material.

Under the authors' procedure: The assay estimated nucleated cells by amplifying reference gene primers. Assay used: immunoSEQ multiplex PCR; TCRdb lists only in-frame clones, some missing. V, J and clone size derive from that table, while D and trimming were established from the DNA sequence. The sample has 99,000 or so clones, approximately 80% seen once. The CDR3 runs 15 residues. Germline V lookup: CDR1 SEHNR, CDR2 FQNEAQ (reference sequence). Unmatched junction bases numbered 8, after V lost 5 bases and J lost 3 bases. This sequence joins TRBV7-9 and TRBJ2-5, with 8 bases matching TRBD1. The sample taken for sequencing was peripheral blood. This TCR was sampled from a woman older than 75 with acute or convalescent COVID-19. DNA for the CDR3: TGTGCCAGCAGCCCAGACAGGGGATGGGAAGAGACCCAGTACTTC. Amino acid sequence: CASSPDRGWEETQYF. The complete variable domain, with remaining parts taken from reference TRBV7-9 and TRBJ2-5, reads DTGVSQNPRHKITKRGQNVTFRCDPISEHNRLYWYRQTLGQGPEFLTYFQNEAQLEKSRLLSDRFSAERPKGSFSTLEIQRTEQGDSAMYLCASSPDRGWEETQYFGPGTRLLVL.